This T cell receptor (beta chain) was observed in a study of cytomegalovirus exposure and HLA in healthy donors. Study in general: Around 76% of 398 genotyped donors fell in the Caucasian-associated ancestry cluster.

PCR employed 60 Vbeta and 13 Jbeta primers. Produced via immunoSEQ multiplex PCR; TCRdb's table is partial and in-frame only. The table includes around 120,000 clones, around 70% detected once. Germline V gene sequence: CDR1 SGHTA, CDR2 FQGNSA. Trimming took 3 bases from V and 13 from J; bases not matched to a gene: 12. This CDR3 contains 15 residues. The genes are TRBV7-2 and TRBJ1-6, with TRBD1 matching over 7 bases. The TCR sequence derives from a woman aged 40 to 49 in good health and CMV-seropositive. Sequencing used PBMCs. The chain's CDR3 is CASSLSDREFVPLHF. CDR3 nucleotide sequence: TGTGCCAGCAGCTTGTCCGACAGGGAGTTTGTGCCCCTCCACTTT.